This is a list of T cell receptor beta chains from one sample in a study of lymphopenia after photon versus proton radiotherapy. Sequencing used immunoSEQ multiplex PCR; TCRdb keeps in-frame clones, though not all of them. The repertoire has about 70,000 clones, about 90% of them found once; the top ten carry about 2%. Sequencing was performed on peripheral blood, taken from a patient treated with photon-based radiotherapy. The receptors originated from a woman between 40 and 55 years old with cholangiocarcinoma. Both conserved end residues are part of each CDR3. D genes are given only for firm matches. Some rows mark clone size as missing; the rest say once, few, many or name a class of expanded clone.

D gene	V gene	J gene	clone size	CDR3 protein	CDR3 DNA
.	TRBV27	TRBJ1-4	.	CASSFGPGLNEKLFF	TGTGCCAGCAGTTTCGGTCCAGGCCTTAATGAAAAACTGTTTTTT
TRBD1	TRBV5-1	TRBJ2-7	.	CASSLNTGGWVEQYF	TGCGCCAGCAGCTTGAATACAGGGGGCTGGGTCGAGCAGTACTTC
.	TRBV7-9	TRBJ1-1	.	CASSLFSSEAFF	TGTGCCAGCAGCTTATTTAGCTCTGAAGCTTTCTTT
.	TRBV21-1	TRBJ1-6	.	CADPHRAQTSYNSPLHF	TGTGCCGACCCGCACAGGGCACAAACCTCCTATAATTCACCCCTCCACTTT
TRBD1	TRBV13	TRBJ1-2	few	CASSPGQYGYTF	TGTGCCAGCAGCCCGGGACAGTATGGCTACACCTTC
.	TRBV27	TRBJ2-1	.	CASGARTGLESYNEQFF	TGTGCCAGCGGAGCTCGGACAGGACTAGAATCTTACAATGAGCAGTTCTTC
TRBD1	TRBV30	TRBJ1-2	.	CAWRELQGPSYGYTF	TGTGCCTGGAGGGAGTTACAGGGGCCGTCCTATGGCTACACCTTC
.	TRBV18	TRBJ2-4	.	CASSPDIILAKNIQYF	TGTGCCAGCTCACCCGACATAATACTAGCCAAAAACATTCAGTACTTC
.	TRBV18	TRBJ1-1	.	CASSPRRESAEAFF	TGTGCCAGCTCACCACGGAGGGAATCGGCTGAAGCTTTCTTT
.	TRBV10-1	TRBJ1-2	.	CASSDHPFGSYTF	TGCGCCAGCAGTGATCATCCTTTTGGTTCCTACACCTTC
.	TRBV4-1	TRBJ1-1	.	CASSQDQRSGMGTEAFF	TGCGCCAGCAGCCAAGATCAAAGGTCGGGTATGGGTACTGAAGCTTTCTTT
.	TRBV30	TRBJ2-7	.	CAWSVPGVRAEQYF	TGTGCCTGGAGTGTACCAGGAGTGAGGGCCGAGCAGTACTTC
.	TRBV18	TRBJ2-7	.	CASSPAGAGYEQYF	TGTGCCAGCTCACCTGCCGGGGCCGGCTACGAGCAGTACTTC
.	TRBV6-4	TRBJ1-4	.	CASSEEYGGTATNEKLFF	TGTGCCAGCAGTGAGGAGTATGGGGGGACCGCAACTAATGAAAAACTGTTTTTT
.	TRBV30	TRBJ2-5	.	CAWRTGSGETQYF	TGTGCCTGGCGAACAGGGAGCGGAGAGACCCAGTACTTC
.	TRBV9	TRBJ2-2	.	CASSVSSAAGELFF	TGTGCCAGCAGCGTCTCTAGCGCGGCCGGGGAGCTGTTTTTT
.	TRBV7-6	TRBJ2-3	.	CASSLVGRGVVNTQYF	TGTGCCAGCAGCTTAGTTGGCAGGGGGGTCGTAAATACGCAGTATTTT
.	TRBV5-5	TRBJ2-3	once	CASGVRGSSTDTQYF	TGTGCCAGCGGTGTTCGGGGATCATCCACAGATACGCAGTATTTT
TRBD1	TRBV14	TRBJ2-7	.	CASSPFRTGFYEQYF	TGTGCCAGCAGCCCATTCCGGACAGGGTTCTACGAGCAGTACTTC
.	TRBV7-3	TRBJ1-1	.	CASSFQMNTEAFF	TGTGCCAGCAGCTTCCAGATGAACACTGAAGCTTTCTTT
.	TRBV4-1	TRBJ1-2	.	CASTESQGAGYTF	TGCGCCAGCACGGAATCGCAGGGAGCGGGCTACACCTTC
.	TRBV2	TRBJ1-6	once	CASGTRNNSPLHF	TGTGCCAGCGGGACCAGAAATAATTCACCCCTCCACTTT
.	TRBV7-8	TRBJ1-3	.	CASSAVGGISSGNTIYF	TGTGCCAGCAGCGCAGTGGGGGGCATAAGCTCTGGAAACACCATATATTTT
.	TRBV19	TRBJ2-7	.	CASSPRRNYEQYF	TGTGCCAGTAGCCCCAGGAGGAATTACGAGCAGTACTTC
.	TRBV28	TRBJ1-5	.	CASNPPERRYQPQHF	TGTGCCAGCAACCCTCCAGAGAGGAGGTACCAGCCCCAGCATTTT
TRBD1	TRBV5-6	TRBJ2-4	.	CASSSRGLFQNIQYF	TGTGCCAGCAGCTCGAGGGGGCTTTTCCAAAACATTCAGTACTTC
.	TRBV2	TRBJ1-2	.	CASRTGSLMGYTF	TGTGCCAGCAGAACTGGCAGTCTGATGGGGTACACCTTC
.	TRBV28	TRBJ1-1	.	CASSLSGRGGTEAFF	TGTGCCAGCAGTTTAAGCGGCAGAGGGGGGACTGAAGCTTTCTTT
.	TRBV7-9	TRBJ1-1	.	CASSPPVAEDTEAFF	TGTGCCAGCAGCCCTCCGGTCGCGGAGGACACTGAAGCTTTCTTT
TRBD1	TRBV29-1	TRBJ1-2	.	CSVEEEAGGVYGYTF	TGCAGCGTTGAAGAAGAGGCAGGGGGCGTCTATGGCTACACCTTC
.	TRBV7-3	TRBJ2-7	.	CASSLKAGIGKQYF	TGTGCCAGCAGCTTAAAGGCAGGGATTGGAAAGCAGTACTTC
.	TRBV12-5	TRBJ2-1	once	CASGPGHASNEQFF	TGTGCTTCCGGACCGGGGCACGCAAGCAATGAGCAGTTCTTC
.	TRBV6-5	TRBJ1-2	.	CASSYSGHIFGYGYTF	TGTGCCAGCAGTTACTCGGGGCACATCTTCGGTTATGGCTACACCTTC
.	TRBV30	TRBJ1-1	once	CAFSRAGAPNTEAFF	TGTGCCTTCTCTCGGGCAGGGGCACCGAACACTGAAGCTTTCTTT
.	TRBV11-2	TRBJ1-1	.	CASSSSGGLSEAFF	TGTGCCAGCAGCTCCTCGGGGGGGTTGAGTGAAGCTTTCTTT
TRBD1	TRBV19	TRBJ1-1	.	CASSPGTGIGEAFF	TGTGCCAGTAGTCCCGGGACAGGAATCGGTGAAGCTTTCTTT
.	TRBV9	TRBJ2-1	.	CASSARDTYYNEQFF	TGTGCCAGCAGCGCGCGGGACACCTACTACAATGAGCAGTTCTTC
TRBD1	TRBV7-8	TRBJ2-2	.	CASRVGTANTGELFF	TGTGCCAGCAGAGTGGGGACAGCGAACACCGGGGAGCTGTTTTTT
TRBD2	TRBV9	TRBJ2-7	.	CASSASGGNEQYF	TGTGCCAGCAGCGCGAGCGGGGGGAACGAGCAGTACTTC
.	TRBV28	TRBJ1-1	.	CASSLWGPTNTEAFF	TGTGCCAGCAGTTTATGGGGCCCCACGAACACTGAAGCTTTCTTT
TRBD2	TRBV27	TRBJ2-5	.	CASSIGGLQETQYF	TGTGCCAGCAGTATCGGGGGGTTACAAGAGACCCAGTACTTC
.	TRBV27	TRBJ1-1	.	CASSYSGQRLGAFF	TGTGCCAGCAGTTATTCGGGTCAGAGACTCGGAGCTTTCTTT
.	TRBV5-6	TRBJ2-7	.	CASAQFGGKVYEQYF	TGTGCCAGCGCCCAGTTCGGAGGGAAAGTCTACGAGCAGTACTTC
TRBD1	TRBV5-1	TRBJ2-7	.	CASSSQGAYGQYF	TGCGCCAGCAGCTCCCAGGGGGCCTACGGGCAGTACTTC
.	TRBV10-3	TRBJ1-5	few	CAISVGPQSNQPQHF	TGTGCCATCAGCGTAGGGCCACAGAGCAATCAGCCCCAGCATTTT